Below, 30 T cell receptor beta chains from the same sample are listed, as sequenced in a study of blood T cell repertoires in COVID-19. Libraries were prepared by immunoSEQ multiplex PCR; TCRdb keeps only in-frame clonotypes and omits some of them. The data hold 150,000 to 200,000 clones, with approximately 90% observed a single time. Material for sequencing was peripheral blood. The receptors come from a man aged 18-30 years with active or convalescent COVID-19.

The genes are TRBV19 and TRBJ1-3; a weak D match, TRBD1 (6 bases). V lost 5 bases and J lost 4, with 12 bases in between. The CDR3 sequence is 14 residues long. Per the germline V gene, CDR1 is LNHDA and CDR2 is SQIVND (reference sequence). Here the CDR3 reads CASSPQGKGNTIYF. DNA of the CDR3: TGTGCCAGTAGTCCGCAGGGGAAAGGAAACACCATATATTTT. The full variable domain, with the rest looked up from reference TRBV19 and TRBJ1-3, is DGGITQSPKYLFRKEGQNVTLSCEQNLNHDAMYWYRQDPGQGLRLIYYSQIVNDFQKGDIAEGYSVSREKKESFPLTVTSAQKNPTAFYLCASSPQGKGNTIYFGEGSWLTVV.

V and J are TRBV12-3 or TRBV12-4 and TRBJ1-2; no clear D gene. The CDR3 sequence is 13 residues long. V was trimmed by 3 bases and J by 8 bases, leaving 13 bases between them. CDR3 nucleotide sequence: TGTGCCAGCAGTTTTGGAGTTCGCATAGGCTACACCTTC. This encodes CASSFGVRIGYTF.

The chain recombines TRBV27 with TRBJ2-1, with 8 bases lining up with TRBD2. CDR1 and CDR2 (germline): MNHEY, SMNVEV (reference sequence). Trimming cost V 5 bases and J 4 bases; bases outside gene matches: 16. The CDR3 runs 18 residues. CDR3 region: CASSNINEGGGQYNEQFF. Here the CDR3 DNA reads TGTGCCAGCAGTAACATAAATGAGGGCGGGGGGCAGTACAATGAGCAGTTCTTC.

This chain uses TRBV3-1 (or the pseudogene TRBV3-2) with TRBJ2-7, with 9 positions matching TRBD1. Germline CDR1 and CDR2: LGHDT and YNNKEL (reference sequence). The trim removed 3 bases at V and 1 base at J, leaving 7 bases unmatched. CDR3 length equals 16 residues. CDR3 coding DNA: TGTGCCAGCAGCCACTTGGACAGGGGAAAGTCCTACGAGCAGTACGTC. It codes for CASSHLDRGKSYEQYV.

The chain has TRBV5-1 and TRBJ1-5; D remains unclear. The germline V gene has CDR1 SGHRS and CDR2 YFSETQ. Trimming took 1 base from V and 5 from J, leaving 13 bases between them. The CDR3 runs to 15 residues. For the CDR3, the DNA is TGCGCCAGCAGCTTGTTTGGCAGGATCGATCAGCCCCAGCATTTT. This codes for CASSLFGRIDQPQHF.

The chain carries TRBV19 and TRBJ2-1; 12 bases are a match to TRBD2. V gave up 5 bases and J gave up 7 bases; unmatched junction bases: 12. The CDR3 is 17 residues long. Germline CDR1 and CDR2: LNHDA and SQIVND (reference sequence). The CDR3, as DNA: TGTGCCAGTAGTCCCCCGGCTTGGACTAGCGGGGAAAATGAGCAGTTCTTC. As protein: CASSPPAWTSGENEQFF.

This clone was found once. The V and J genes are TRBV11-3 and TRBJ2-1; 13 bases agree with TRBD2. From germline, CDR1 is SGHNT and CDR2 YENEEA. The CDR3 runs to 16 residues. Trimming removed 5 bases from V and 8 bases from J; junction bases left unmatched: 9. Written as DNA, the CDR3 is TGTGCCAGCAGCGCCATTACTAGCGGGAGGGGCGATGAGCAGTTCTTC. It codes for CASSAITSGRGDEQFF.

The CDR3 region is CASSLGSRQETQYF. Here the CDR3 DNA reads TGCGCCAGCAGCTTGGGTTCCAGACAAGAGACCCAGTACTTC. The V gene is TRBV5-1, the J gene TRBJ2-5; no clear D gene. V lost 0 bases to trimming and J lost 2 bases, with 8 bases between them. The CDR3 runs to 14 residues. Germline V gives CDR1 SGHRS, CDR2 YFSETQ.

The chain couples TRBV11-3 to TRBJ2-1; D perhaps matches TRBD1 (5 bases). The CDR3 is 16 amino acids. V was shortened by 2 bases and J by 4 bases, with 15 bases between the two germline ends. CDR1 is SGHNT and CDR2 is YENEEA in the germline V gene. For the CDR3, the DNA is TGTGCCAGCAGCTTAAAGGGGTTTTATACTTACAATGAGCAGTTCTTC. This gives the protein CASSLKGFYTYNEQFF.

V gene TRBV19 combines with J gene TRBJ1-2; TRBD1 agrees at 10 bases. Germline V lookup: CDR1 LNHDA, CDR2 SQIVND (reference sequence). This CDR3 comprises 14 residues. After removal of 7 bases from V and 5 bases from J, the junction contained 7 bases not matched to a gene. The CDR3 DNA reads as TGTGCCAGTAAAGAAACGGGACAGGGGTATGGCTACACCTTC. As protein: CASKETGQGYGYTF.

CDR3: CASSLVGGAGEQFF. The CDR3 region has the DNA TGTGCCAGCAGCTTAGTGGGGGGGGCTGGTGAGCAGTTCTTC. This rearrangement joins TRBV7-2 to TRBJ2-1; D may be TRBD2 (7 bases). There are 14 residues in the CDR3. CDR1 is SGHTA and CDR2 is FQGNSA in the germline V gene. The V end lost 1 base, the J end lost 9 bases, and 13 bases lay between the germline ends.

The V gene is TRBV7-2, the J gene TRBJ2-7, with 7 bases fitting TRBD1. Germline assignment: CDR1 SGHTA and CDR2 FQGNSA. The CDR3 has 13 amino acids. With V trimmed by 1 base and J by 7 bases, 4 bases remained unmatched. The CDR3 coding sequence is TGTGCCAGCAGCTTAGAGAGGGGACAGGAGCAGTACGTC. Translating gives CASSLERGQEQYV.

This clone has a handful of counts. Here the CDR3 DNA reads TGTGCCAGCAGGGGACTGGGAACTGGAAACACCATATATTTT. Its translation: CASRGLGTGNTIYF. The J gene is TRBJ1-3, the V gene TRBV27; a weak D match, TRBD1 (5 bases). V was pared by 6 bases and J by 2 bases, with 11 bases between. Per the germline V gene, CDR1 is MNHEY and CDR2 is SMNVEV (reference sequence). The CDR3 has 14 residues.

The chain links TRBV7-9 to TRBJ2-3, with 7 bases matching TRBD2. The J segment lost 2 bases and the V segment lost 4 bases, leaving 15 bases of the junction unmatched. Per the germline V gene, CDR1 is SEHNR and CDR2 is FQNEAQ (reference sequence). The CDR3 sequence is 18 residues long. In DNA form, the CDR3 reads TGTGCCAGCAGCTCCCTATGGTCTAGCGGCGACCTCACAGATACGCAGTATTTT. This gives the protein CASSSLWSSGDLTDTQYF. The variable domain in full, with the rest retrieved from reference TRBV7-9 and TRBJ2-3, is DTGVSQNPRHKITKRGQNVTFRCDPISEHNRLYWYRQTLGQGPEFLTYFQNEAQLEKSRLLSDRFSAERPKGSFSTLEIQRTEQGDSAMYLCASSSLWSSGDLTDTQYFGPGTRLTVL.

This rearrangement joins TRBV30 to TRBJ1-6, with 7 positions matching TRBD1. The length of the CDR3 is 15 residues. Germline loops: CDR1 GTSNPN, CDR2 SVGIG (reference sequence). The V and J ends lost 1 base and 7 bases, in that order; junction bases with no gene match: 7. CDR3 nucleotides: TGTGCCTGGAGTGGAAGAGGGGGCTGGAATTCACCCCTCCACTTT. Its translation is CAWSGRGGWNSPLHF.

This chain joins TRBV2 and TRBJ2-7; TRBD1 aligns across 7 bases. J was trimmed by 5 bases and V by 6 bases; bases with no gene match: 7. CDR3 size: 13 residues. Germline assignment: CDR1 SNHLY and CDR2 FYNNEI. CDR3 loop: CASRRQGFDEQYV. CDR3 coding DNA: TGTGCCAGCAGGAGACAGGGTTTTGACGAGCAGTACGTC.

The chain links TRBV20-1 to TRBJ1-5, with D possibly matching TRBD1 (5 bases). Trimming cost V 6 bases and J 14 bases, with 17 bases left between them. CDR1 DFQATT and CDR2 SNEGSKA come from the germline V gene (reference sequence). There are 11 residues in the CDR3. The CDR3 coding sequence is TGCAGTGCACCGGGGGTGGGCGCGAAGCATTTT. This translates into CSAPGVGAKHF.

The CDR3 bases are TGTGCCACCTCCTTACCTGGGGGGACAGGGGTTGTTGGGAGCAATCAGCCCCAGCATTTT. Its translation: CATSLPGGTGVVGSNQPQHF. V and J are TRBV27 and TRBJ1-5; 10 bases fit TRBD1. There are 20 residues in the CDR3. Germline trimming cut 10 bases from V and 1 base from J; bases unmatched to any gene: 22. Looked up from germline, CDR1 is MNHEY and CDR2 is SMNVEV (reference sequence).

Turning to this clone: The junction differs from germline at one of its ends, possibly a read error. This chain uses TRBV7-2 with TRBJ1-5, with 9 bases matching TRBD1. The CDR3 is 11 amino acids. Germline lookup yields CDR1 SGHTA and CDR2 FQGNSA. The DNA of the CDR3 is TGTGCCAGCAGCTTAGGGGGGGACAGGGTGTTT. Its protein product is CASSLGGDRVF.

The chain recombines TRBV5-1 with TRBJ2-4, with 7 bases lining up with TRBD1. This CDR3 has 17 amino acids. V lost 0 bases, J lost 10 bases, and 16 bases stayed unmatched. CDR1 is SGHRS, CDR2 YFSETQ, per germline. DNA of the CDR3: TGCGCCAGCAGCTTGGGGGGGACAGAGCCGACGGGGAGAATTCAGTACTTC. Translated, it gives CASSLGGTEPTGRIQYF.

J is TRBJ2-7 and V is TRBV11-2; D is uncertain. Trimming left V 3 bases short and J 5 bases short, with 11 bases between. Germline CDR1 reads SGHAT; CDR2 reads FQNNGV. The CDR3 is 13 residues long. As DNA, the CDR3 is TGTGCCAGCAGCTTTTGGAGCATCAACGAGCAGTACGTC. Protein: CASSFWSINEQYV.

Written as DNA, the CDR3 is TGTGCCAGCAGCGCACAGGAGATCTATGGCTACACCTTC. This gives the protein CASSAQEIYGYTF. V usage is TRBV7-9 and J usage is TRBJ1-2, with D possibly being TRBD1 (5 bases). There are 13 residues in the CDR3. Trimming pared 5 bases from V and 4 bases from J, leaving 11 bases between. Germline CDR1 and CDR2: SEHNR and FQNEAQ (reference sequence).

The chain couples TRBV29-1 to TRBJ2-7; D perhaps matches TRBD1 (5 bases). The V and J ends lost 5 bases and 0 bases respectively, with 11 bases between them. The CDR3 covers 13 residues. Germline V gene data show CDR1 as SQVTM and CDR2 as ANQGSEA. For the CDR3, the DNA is TGCAGCGTTACAGGCTTGAGCTCCTACGAGCAGTACTTC. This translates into CSVTGLSSYEQYF.

The CDR3: CASSTSGGTDTQYF. The CDR3, as DNA: TGTGCCAGCAGTACTAGCGGGGGCACAGATACGCAGTATTTT. The chain is built from TRBV6-4 and TRBJ2-3; 10 nucleotides match TRBD2. V trimming: 5 bases; J trimming: 1 base; junction bases outside the gene matches: 0. The CDR3 is 14 amino acids. Germline lookup yields CDR1 MRHNA and CDR2 SNTAGT.

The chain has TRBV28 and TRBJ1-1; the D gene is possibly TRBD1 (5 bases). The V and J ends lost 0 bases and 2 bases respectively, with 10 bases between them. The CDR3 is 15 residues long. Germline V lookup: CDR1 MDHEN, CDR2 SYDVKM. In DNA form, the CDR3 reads TGTGCCAGCAGTTTATGGACCAGGGAAAACACTGAAGCTTTCTTT. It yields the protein CASSLWTRENTEAFF.

In DNA, the CDR3 is TGTGCCATCTACTCCGGGACAGGGACCCCCTACGAGCAGTACTTC. Its translation: CAIYSGTGTPYEQYF. The genes are TRBV21-1 and TRBJ2-7; the D call TRBD1 from the table was never checked on the DNA. TRBV21-1 has pseudogene status. CDR3 size: 15 residues.

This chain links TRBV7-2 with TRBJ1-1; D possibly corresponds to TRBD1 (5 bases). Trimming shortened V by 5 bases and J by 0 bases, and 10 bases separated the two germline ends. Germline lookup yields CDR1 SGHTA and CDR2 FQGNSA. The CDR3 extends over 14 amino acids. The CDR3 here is CASSQGLMNTEAFF. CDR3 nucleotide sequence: TGTGCCAGCAGCCAGGGACTAATGAACACTGAAGCTTTCTTT.

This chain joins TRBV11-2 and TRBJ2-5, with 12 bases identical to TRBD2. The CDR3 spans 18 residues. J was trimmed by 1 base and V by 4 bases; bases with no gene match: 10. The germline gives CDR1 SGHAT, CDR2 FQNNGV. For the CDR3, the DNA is TGTGCCAGCAGCTGGATGGCTAGCGGGAGGGCCTCCCAAGAGACCCAGTACTTC. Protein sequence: CASSWMASGRASQETQYF. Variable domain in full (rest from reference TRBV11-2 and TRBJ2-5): EAGVAQSPRYKIIEKRQSVAFWCNPISGHATLYWYQQILGQGPKLLIQFQNNGVVDDSQLPKDRFSAERLKGVDSTLKIQPAKLEDSAVYLCASSWMASGRASQETQYFGPGTRLLVL.

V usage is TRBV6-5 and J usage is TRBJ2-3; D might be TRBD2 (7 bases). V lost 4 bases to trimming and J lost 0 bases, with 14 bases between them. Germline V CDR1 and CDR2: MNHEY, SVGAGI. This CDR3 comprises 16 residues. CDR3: CASSLRRGGSTDTQYF. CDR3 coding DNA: TGTGCCAGCAGTTTAAGAAGGGGGGGGAGCACAGATACGCAGTATTTT.

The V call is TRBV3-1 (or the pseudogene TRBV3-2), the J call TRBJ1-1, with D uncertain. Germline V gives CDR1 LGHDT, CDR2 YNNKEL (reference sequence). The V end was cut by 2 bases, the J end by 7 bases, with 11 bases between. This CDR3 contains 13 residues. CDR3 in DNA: TGTGCCAGCAGCCAATGGGCCCTGGATGAAGCTTTCTTT. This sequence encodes CASSQWALDEAFF.